Below are 2 T cell receptor beta chains sequenced from a single sample in a study of blood T cell repertoires in COVID-19. TCRdb keeps only in-frame clones here, not all; method: immunoSEQ multiplex PCR. The sample records 200,000 or so clones, about nine tenths being singletons. The sequencing sample was made of peripheral blood. These receptors came from an elderly man with acute or convalescent COVID-19.

The V and J genes are TRBV5-1 and TRBJ2-1, with D tentatively TRBD1 (5 bases). V dropped 0 bases and J dropped 5 bases, with 9 bases sitting between them. Germline CDR1 reads SGHRS; CDR2 reads YFSETQ. The CDR3 consists of 14 residues. The CDR3 DNA is TGCGCCAGCAGCTTGGGACAGAATAACAATGAGCAGTTCTTC. It translates to CASSLGQNNNEQFF.

The chain uses TRBV6-2 or TRBV6-3 and TRBJ2-3; TRBD2 agrees at 13 bases. The CDR3 is 16 amino acids. V lost 5 bases and J lost 3; bases outside the gene matches: 5. The V gene's germline CDR1 is MNHEY and CDR2 SVGEGT. CDR3 DNA sequence: TGTGCCAGCAGTAAATCGGGACTAGCGGGAACAGATACGCAGTATTTT. Its protein product is CASSKSGLAGTDTQYF.